This T cell receptor beta chain was retrieved from a study of T cell responses to AZD1222 COVID-19 vaccine. The data were produced by immunoSEQ multiplex PCR, yet TCRdb's version contains in-frame clones alone and is incomplete. The sample lists 130,000 or so clones, roughly nine tenths occurring once. Per the germline V gene, CDR1 is SGDLS and CDR2 is YYNGEE. The CDR3 loop spans 16 amino acids. V lost 3 bases, J lost 3 bases, and 16 bases lay in between. This chain uses TRBV9 with TRBJ2-1; D unresolved. The material sequenced was peripheral blood, taken on day 0 of AZD1222 vaccination. The clonotype was recovered from an adult in good health. DNA of the CDR3: TGTGCCAGCAGCGCGGACGGCCAGCCCGTCTACAATGAGCAGTTCTTC. Protein product: CASSADGQPVYNEQFF.